What follows is one TCR beta chain and its context. What it binds is not known. Germline V gene sequence: CDR1 MGHRA, CDR2 YSYEKL. The CDR3 loop spans 20 amino acids. The V and J ends lost 1 base and 2 bases, in that order; junction bases with no gene match: 16. The source of the sample is a study of cytomegalovirus exposure and HLA in healthy donors. Whole-study findings and limits: Confirmation was obtained in vitro that three CMV-associated chains are specific for CMV antigens.

Libraries were prepared by immunoSEQ multiplex PCR; TCRdb keeps only in-frame clonotypes and omits some of them. This sample has tens of thousands of clones, with roughly 90% found just once. The receptor comes from a woman aged 18-29 years in good health and CMV-seropositive. The material sequenced was PBMCs. The chain joins TRBV4-1 to TRBJ1-3; TRBD1 matches at 8 bases. The CDR3 region has the DNA TGCGCCAGCAGCCAAGTGCCCGGGACAGGAGGGGGGTACGCTGGAAACACCATATATTTT. Protein sequence: CASSQVPGTGGGYAGNTIYF.